This T cell receptor (beta chain) was recovered during a study of response to subunit inactivated influenza vaccine. General study findings and limits: Authors proposed each seasonal influenza vaccination draws in few new T cells.

CDR1 is DFQATT, CDR2 SNEGSKA, per germline (reference sequence). The CDR3 contains 13 residues. V gave up 2 bases and J gave up 4 bases, with 12 bases separating them. Note on this clonotype: What it recognizes is unknown.

TCRdb re-derived calls from the RT-PCR reads in MiXCR, one entry per CDR3 protein. Of about 800,000 distinct CDR3 sequences in the sample, around 20% are singletons; the top ten hold 10%. This TCR derives from a man aged 45-60 years who received an inactivated influenza vaccine. V is TRBV20-1 and J is TRBJ2-7; possibly TRBD2 for D (7 bases). The source was PBMCs from blood, collected about 5 days after vaccination. The chain's CDR3 is CSARYEGGYEQYF. The CDR3 coding sequence is TGCAGTGCTAGATACGAGGGGGGGTACGAGCAGTACTTC.